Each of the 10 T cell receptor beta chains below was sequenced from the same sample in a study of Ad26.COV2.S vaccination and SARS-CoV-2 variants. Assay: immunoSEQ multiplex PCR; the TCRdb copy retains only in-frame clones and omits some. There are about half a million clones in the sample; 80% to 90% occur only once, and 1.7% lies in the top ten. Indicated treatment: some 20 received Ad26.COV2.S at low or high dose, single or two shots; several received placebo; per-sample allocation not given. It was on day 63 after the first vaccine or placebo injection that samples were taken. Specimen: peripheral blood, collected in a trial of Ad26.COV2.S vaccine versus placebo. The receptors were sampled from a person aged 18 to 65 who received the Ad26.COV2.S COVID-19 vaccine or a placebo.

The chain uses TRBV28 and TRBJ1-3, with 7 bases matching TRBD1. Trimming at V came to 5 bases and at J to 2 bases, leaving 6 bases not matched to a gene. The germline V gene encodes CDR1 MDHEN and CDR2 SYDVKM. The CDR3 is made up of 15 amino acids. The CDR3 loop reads CASSMGTVAGNTIYF. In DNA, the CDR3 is TGTGCCAGCAGTATGGGGACAGTAGCTGGAAACACCATATATTTT.

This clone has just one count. The CDR3 region has the DNA TGTGCCAGCAGCTTACGGGGGCGAGACACAGATACGCAGTATTTT. Its protein is CASSLRGRDTDTQYF. The gene calls are TRBV7-9 and TRBJ2-3; D is possibly TRBD1 or TRBD2 (6 bases each). This CDR3 has 15 amino acids. Germline V CDR1 and CDR2: SEHNR, FQNEAQ (reference sequence). Trimming took off 2 bases at V and 2 bases at J, with 11 bases between the two ends.

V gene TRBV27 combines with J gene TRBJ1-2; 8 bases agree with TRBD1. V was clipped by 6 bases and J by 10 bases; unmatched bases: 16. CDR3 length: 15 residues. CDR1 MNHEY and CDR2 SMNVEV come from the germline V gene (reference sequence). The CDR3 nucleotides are TGTGCCAGCAGACCCCAAAGGACAGGGAGCGATGACTACACCTTC. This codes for CASRPQRTGSDDYTF.

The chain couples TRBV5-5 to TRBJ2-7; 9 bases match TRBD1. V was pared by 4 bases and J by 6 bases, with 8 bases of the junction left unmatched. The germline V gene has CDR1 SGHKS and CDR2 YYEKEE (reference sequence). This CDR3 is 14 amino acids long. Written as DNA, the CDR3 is TGTGCCAGCAGCCGAGGGACAGGGTCTCTCGAGCAGTACTTC. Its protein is CASSRGTGSLEQYF.

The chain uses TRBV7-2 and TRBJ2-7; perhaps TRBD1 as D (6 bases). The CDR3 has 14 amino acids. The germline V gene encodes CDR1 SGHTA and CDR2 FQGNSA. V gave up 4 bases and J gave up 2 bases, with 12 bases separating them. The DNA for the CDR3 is TGTGCCAGCAGCTCCAGGGGTCGTACCTACGAGCAGTACTTC. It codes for CASSSRGRTYEQYF.

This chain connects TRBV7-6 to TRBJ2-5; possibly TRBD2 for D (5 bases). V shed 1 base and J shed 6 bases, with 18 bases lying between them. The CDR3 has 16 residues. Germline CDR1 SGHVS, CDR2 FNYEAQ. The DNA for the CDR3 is TGTGCCAGCAGCTTAGTTACTCGGACTCCTACCCAGACCCAGTACTTC. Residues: CASSLVTRTPTQTQYF.

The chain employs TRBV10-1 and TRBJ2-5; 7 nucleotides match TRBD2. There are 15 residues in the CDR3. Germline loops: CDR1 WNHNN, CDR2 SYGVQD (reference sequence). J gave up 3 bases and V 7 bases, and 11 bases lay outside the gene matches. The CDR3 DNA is TGCGCCAGCAACAACCGACTAGCCGTTAAAGAGACCCAGTACTTC. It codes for CASNNRLAVKETQYF.

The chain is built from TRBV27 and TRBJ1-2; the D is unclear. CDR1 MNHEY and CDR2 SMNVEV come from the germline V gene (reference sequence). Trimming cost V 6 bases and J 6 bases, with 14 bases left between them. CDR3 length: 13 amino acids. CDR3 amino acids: CASSLTMGNGYTF. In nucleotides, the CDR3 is TGTGCCAGCAGCCTCACCATGGGGAATGGCTACACCTTC.

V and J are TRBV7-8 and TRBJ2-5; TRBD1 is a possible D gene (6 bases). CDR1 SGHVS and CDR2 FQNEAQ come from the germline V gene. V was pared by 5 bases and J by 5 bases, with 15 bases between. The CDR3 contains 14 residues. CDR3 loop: CASSLDRSGETQYF. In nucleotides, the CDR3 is TGTGCCAGCAGCCTTGACAGGTCTGGGGAGACCCAGTACTTC.

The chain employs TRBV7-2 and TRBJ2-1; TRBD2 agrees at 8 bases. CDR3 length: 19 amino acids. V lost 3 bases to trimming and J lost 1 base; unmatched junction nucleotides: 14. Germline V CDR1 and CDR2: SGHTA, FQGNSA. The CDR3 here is CASSFQGASGPFSYNEQFF. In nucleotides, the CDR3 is TGTGCCAGCAGCTTTCAAGGGGCTAGCGGGCCTTTTTCCTACAATGAGCAGTTCTTC.